These T cell receptor beta chains were read from a single sample in a study of control samples from healthy donors and cancer patients. TCRdb's copy holds only in-frame clones and misses some; the assay was immunoSEQ multiplex PCR. The sample carries 100,000 to 150,000 clones, more than 70% recorded once. The sequencing input was blood. These receptors were taken from a man aged 55 to 70 in good health. Both conserved end residues are part of each CDR3. D genes are given only for firm matches. The size field is filled for only some rows; it gives once, few, many or a size class.

v_gene	j_gene	d_gene	abundance	CDR3nt	CDR3aa
TRBV5-1	TRBJ1-2	.	.	TGCGCCAGCAGCTTGGCCCCGGACTATGGCTACACCTTC	CASSLAPDYGYTF
TRBV5-1	TRBJ1-1	.	.	TGCGCCAGCAGCTTGGTGCCAGGAGTCACTGAAGCTTTCTTT	CASSLVPGVTEAFF
TRBV12-5	TRBJ2-1	TRBD2	.	TGTGCTAGTGGTTTTGATAGCGGGGGGTGGAATGAGCAGTTCTTC	CASGFDSGGWNEQFF
TRBV12-3/TRBV12-4	TRBJ2-1	TRBD2	.	TGTGCCAGCAGCTTAGCGGGGGGAGGGCAGTTCTTC	CASSLAGGGQFF
TRBV27	TRBJ2-2	.	.	TGTGCCAGCAGTTTTACGTTGGGGGTTCACACCGGGGAGCTGTTTTTT	CASSFTLGVHTGELFF
TRBV25-1	TRBJ2-7	TRBD2	.	TGTGCCAGCAGTGAATTCCCCGGGGGGGTGTACTTC	CASSEFPGGVYF
TRBV18	TRBJ2-1	TRBD1	once	TGTGCCAGCTCACCTCAACAGGGGGACAATGAGCAGTTCTTC	CASSPQQGDNEQFF
TRBV5-1	TRBJ2-3	TRBD1	.	TGCGCCAGCAGCCGGCCGGGACAGGGAAGAGATACGCAGTATTTT	CASSRPGQGRDTQYF
TRBV6-5	TRBJ2-7	TRBD1	.	TGTGCCAGCAGGGACGGGACAGGGTGGAGCGAGCAGTACTTC	CASRDGTGWSEQYF
TRBV10-2	TRBJ1-4	.	few	TGCGCCAGCAAGGACGACCCTAATGAAAAACTGTTTTTT	CASKDDPNEKLFF
TRBV6-5	TRBJ1-1	.	.	TGTGCCAGCAGCTTCGAGACAGGTTCCGAAGCTTTCTTT	CASSFETGSEAFF